This T cell receptor beta chain was recovered during a study of CD8+ T cells in alopecia areata. Study as a whole: Treated patients were dosed with oral tofacitinib, taking 5 to 10 mg twice daily.

Sorting separated CD4+ and CD8+ T cells out of PBMCs. Reverse transcription of extracted RNA yielded cDNA, which provided the sequencing template. The method was immunoSEQ multiplex PCR; TCRdb's version includes in-frame clones alone and lacks a portion of them. The top ten hold approximately 1.2% of the sample, which has under 300,000 clones, roughly two thirds seen once. Notes on the study in general: TCR sharing across patients was less clear than in mice, possibly HLA-related. Clonality in lesional scalp, especially alopecia totalis/universalis, exceeded that of normal scalp.

In regard to this clone: Antigen specificity is unknown.

CDR3 length: 11 residues. V lost 6 bases and J 3 bases, leaving 6 bases between the germline ends. The V gene's germline CDR1 is MGHDK and CDR2 SYGVNS. This sequence originates from a human donor with alopecia areata. This rearrangement joins TRBV25-1 to TRBJ2-7; D is unclear. Sequenced here: CD4+ T cells sorted from blood, sampled at week 0. The CDR3 region has the DNA TGTGCCAGCAGCGCCCACTACGAGCAGTACTTC. Its translation is CASSAHYEQYF.